These 16 T cell receptor beta chains originate from one sample sequenced in a study of identical twins. TCRdb called the 5' RACE reads again in MiXCR, with one record for every CDR3 protein. The sample lists around 100,000 distinct CDR3 sequences; about 6% were seen once. The sequenced sample was memory T cells sorted from blood. These receptors all stem from a woman aged 50 to 60 in good health.

This clonotype was seen many times. This chain joins TRBV5-6 and TRBJ2-3, with D unresolved. CDR1 and CDR2 from the germline V gene are SGHDT and YYEEEE. V dropped 1 base and J dropped 8 bases, with 11 bases sitting between them. The CDR3 is 13 amino acids. In DNA form, the CDR3 reads TGTGCCAGCAGCTTGTATGACGCCGCTACGCAGTATTTT. Translated: CASSLYDAATQYF.

This clonotype was seen more than once but under ten times. The chain is built from TRBV5-6 and TRBJ1-5; D is unclear. CDR1 is SGHDT, CDR2 YYEEEE, per germline. This CDR3 comprises 14 residues. V was cut by 0 bases and J by 3 bases, with 7 bases left in between. CDR3 sequence: CASSLVADNQPQHF. In nucleotides, the CDR3 is TGTGCCAGCAGCTTGGTCGCTGACAATCAGCCCCAGCATTTT.

In this sample, this clonotype turned up many times. J is TRBJ1-6 and V is TRBV12-3 or TRBV12-4; D possibly corresponds to TRBD1 (5 bases). The V end was cut by 4 bases, the J end by 7 bases, with 8 bases between. The length of the CDR3 is 13 residues. The CDR3 coding sequence is TGTGCCAGCAGTTCGCGGGGGAATTCACCCCTCCACTTT. The encoded protein is CASSSRGNSPLHF.

The CDR3 loop reads CASWARENYGYTF. DNA for the CDR3: TGTGCCTCTTGGGCCCGGGAGAACTATGGCTACACCTTC. The rearrangement joins TRBV30 to TRBJ1-2; unclear D gene. Trimming shortened V by 7 bases and J by 2 bases, and 14 bases separated the two germline ends. CDR1 is GTSNPN, CDR2 SVGIG, per germline (reference sequence). The CDR3 is 13 residues long.

This clonotype was seen repeatedly, ten times or more. The rearrangement joins TRBV20-1 to TRBJ2-1; 9 nucleotides match TRBD2. This CDR3 is built from 15 residues. V lost 6 bases, J lost 8 bases, and 14 bases stayed unmatched. CDR1 and CDR2 (germline): DFQATT, SNEGSKA (reference sequence). The CDR3 spells CSATVIAGVLYEQFF. The CDR3 coding sequence is TGCAGTGCCACCGTCATAGCGGGAGTCCTCTATGAGCAGTTCTTC.

This clonotype was found many times. The CDR3 here is CASSQSSDPRTEAFF. The CDR3 DNA follows: TGTGCCAGCAGCCAATCTTCAGATCCTAGGACTGAAGCTTTCTTT. The chain combines TRBV3-1 with TRBJ1-1; unclear D gene. The CDR3 totals 15 residues. Trimming took off 2 bases at V and 5 bases at J, with 15 bases between the two ends. Germline lookup yields CDR1 LGHDT and CDR2 YNNKEL (reference sequence).

At least ten counts were recorded for this clonotype. This chain joins TRBV24-1 and TRBJ1-5, with D perhaps TRBD1 (5 bases). V was cut by 7 bases and J by 3 bases, with 12 bases left in between. The CDR3 has 14 residues. Germline CDR1 and CDR2: KGHDR and SFDVKD. Here the CDR3 reads CATSLRGYNQPQHF. The CDR3 DNA sequence: TGTGCCACCAGCCTTAGGGGCTACAATCAGCCCCAGCATTTT.

This chain uses TRBV6-2 or TRBV6-3 with TRBJ1-5; D possibly corresponds to TRBD1 (5 bases). Germline CDR1 is MNHEY and CDR2 is SVGEGT. The CDR3 loop spans 15 amino acids. Between the trimmed V and J ends, which lost 8 bases and 0 bases, there was a span of 14 bases. CDR3 protein: CASQSVGGSNQPQHF. CDR3 bases: TGTGCCAGCCAGTCCGTGGGGGGTAGCAATCAGCCCCAGCATTTT.

This clonotype was detected only a few times. The chain carries TRBV5-1 and TRBJ2-1; D is undetermined. This CDR3 has 14 residues. Germline values: CDR1 SGHRS, CDR2 YFSETQ. V was clipped by 0 bases and J by 10 bases, with 14 bases between them. Here the CDR3 DNA reads TGCGCCAGCAGCTTGGCCTCCGCGATCAGGGAGCAGTTCTTC. Translated: CASSLASAIREQFF.

The chain joins TRBV9 to TRBJ2-3; 8 nucleotides agree with TRBD1. This CDR3 region has 17 residues. With 4 bases clipped from V and 4 bases from J, the junction kept 14 bases outside the gene matches. Per the germline V gene, CDR1 is SGDLS and CDR2 is YYNGEE. CDR3 amino acids: CASSLRGGTGGSDTQYF. The CDR3 nucleotides are TGTGCCAGCAGCCTCCGGGGAGGTACAGGGGGTTCAGATACGCAGTATTTT.

This clonotype was recorded many times. V gene TRBV30 combines with J gene TRBJ2-3, with TRBD2 as a possible D gene (6 bases). Trimming shortened V by 5 bases and J by 1 base, and 10 bases separated the two germline ends. This CDR3 contains 13 residues. Germline V lookup: CDR1 GTSNPN, CDR2 SVGIG (reference sequence). The CDR3 loop reads CAWSSARTDTQYF. DNA for the CDR3: TGTGCCTGGTCTAGCGCCCGCACAGATACGCAGTATTTT.

This clonotype was counted many times. The rearrangement joins TRBV2 to TRBJ2-5, with D perhaps TRBD2 (5 bases). V was clipped by 2 bases and J by 7 bases, with 17 bases between them. The CDR3 covers 15 residues. Germline values: CDR1 SNHLY, CDR2 FYNNEI. CDR3 bases: TGTGCCAGCAGTGAATTAAAAGGGCCCGCGGGGACCCAGTACTTC. This translates into CASSELKGPAGTQYF. Full variable domain (missing parts from reference TRBV2 and TRBJ2-5): EPEVTQTPSHQVTQMGQEVILRCVPISNHLYFYWYRQILGQKVEFLVSFYNNEISEKSEIFDDQFSVERPDGSNFTLKIRSTKLEDSAMYFCASSELKGPAGTQYFGPGTRLLVL.

This clonotype has a count of ten or more. The V call is TRBV2, the J call TRBJ1-4; 9 bases match TRBD1. The germline V gene has CDR1 SNHLY and CDR2 FYNNEI. Losses at the gene ends were 2 bases for V and 8 bases for J; bases not matched to a gene: 3. The CDR3 length is 14 residues. The CDR3 DNA reads TGTGCCAGCAGTGAAAACAGGGGGCGGGAAAAACTGTTTTTT. Translating gives CASSENRGREKLFF.

This clonotype has a count of ten or more. The rearrangement links TRBV19 to TRBJ2-1; TRBD2 aligns across 8 bases. Germline V gene sequence: CDR1 LNHDA, CDR2 SQIVND (reference sequence). V was clipped by 10 bases and J by 0 bases; unmatched bases: 14. The CDR3 extends over 17 amino acids. DNA of the CDR3: TGTGCCACTAAGCCCCGTAGCGGGGCAAGCTCCTACAATGAGCAGTTCTTC. Protein product: CATKPRSGASSYNEQFF.

Many counts were recorded for this clonotype. The chain links TRBV4-1 to TRBJ2-2, with 12 bases aligning to TRBD2. This CDR3 region has 19 residues. V was pared by 2 bases and J by 2 bases, with 9 bases of the junction left unmatched. Germline V gene sequence: CDR1 MGHRA, CDR2 YSYEKL. The CDR3 sequence is CASSQWGASGRANTGELFF. CDR3 in DNA: TGCGCCAGCAGCCAATGGGGGGCTAGCGGGAGGGCCAACACCGGGGAGCTGTTTTTT.

This clonotype showed up just a few times. One end of the junction is discordant with germline, which a read error may explain. This chain joins TRBV5-1 and TRBJ2-2; D is undetermined. From germline, CDR1 is SGHRS and CDR2 YFSETQ. The CDR3 has 13 residues. The CDR3 spells CANSLVSAGELFF. For the CDR3, the DNA is TGCGCCAACAGCTTGGTATCGGCCGGGGAGCTGTTTTTT.